At least ten counts were recorded for the clone carrying this T cell receptor beta chain. Its antigen is not known. This entry belongs to a study of CD8 T cells in ankylosing spondylitis. TCRdb re-analysed the 5' RACE reads in MiXCR, keeping a single row per CDR3 protein. The sample shows more than 150,000 distinct CDR3 sequences, 15% to 20% of them seen only once. CDR3 length equals 13 residues. Per the germline V gene, CDR1 is DFQATT and CDR2 is SNEGSKA (reference sequence). V gave up 5 bases and J gave up 2 bases; unmatched junction bases: 3. Whole-study findings and limits: CD8+ disease-linked clones were present at relatively low frequencies in blood.

J is TRBJ2-4 and V is TRBV20-1, with 7 bases lining up with TRBD2. Input material: blood, either unsorted or a sorted T cell fraction (not recorded which). The receptor was derived from a male donor between 10 and 30 years old with ankylosing spondylitis or in good health (not recorded which). CDR3 coding DNA: TGCAGTGCTTGGGGGGGGACCAAAAACATTCAGTACTTC. Translated: CSAWGGTKNIQYF.